The 14 T cell receptor beta chains presented below share a single source sample, sequenced in a study of type 1 regulatory T cells. The antigens of these receptors remain unknown. MiXCR, applied by TCRdb to the reads, yields one record per CDR3 protein. In the table there are about 62,000 distinct CDR3 sequences, less than 65% of which are singletons. Sequencing used cultured non-Tr1 T cells, either the whole culture or a sorted T cell fraction (not recorded which). These receptors came from a human donor in good health.

This chain uses TRBV7-9 with TRBJ2-1; the match to TRBD2 covers 12 bases. The V gene end was trimmed by 5 bases and the J gene end by 10 bases; junction bases not matched to a gene: 12. Per germline, CDR1 SEHNR and CDR2 FQNEAQ (reference sequence). This CDR3 region has 16 residues. In DNA form, the CDR3 reads TGTGCCAGCAGCCCCTCTAGCGGGAGGGCCTTAGGGGAGCAGTTCTTC. Translation: CASSPSSGRALGEQFF.

This clonotype was detected only a few times. The chain employs TRBV7-9 and TRBJ2-2; the D is unclear. V lost 5 bases to trimming and J lost 4 bases, with 8 bases between them. The germline V gene encodes CDR1 SEHNR and CDR2 FQNEAQ (reference sequence). The CDR3 spans 13 residues. The CDR3 protein is CASSVEVTGELFF. The CDR3 DNA sequence: TGTGCCAGCAGCGTAGAAGTCACCGGGGAGCTGTTTTTT.

CDR3 DNA sequence: TGTGCCAGCAGCCCCCGCGAAATGGCCTACGAGCAGTACTTC. This translates into CASSPREMAYEQYF. The V call is TRBV2, the J call TRBJ2-7; D is undetermined. Germline CDR1 and CDR2: SNHLY and FYNNEI. The germline V and J ends were trimmed by 6 bases and 2 bases, with 14 bases remaining between them. The CDR3 extends over 14 amino acids.

This chain connects TRBV27 to TRBJ2-7; no firm D call. V shed 6 bases and J shed 3 bases, with 6 bases lying between them. Germline loops: CDR1 MNHEY, CDR2 SMNVEV (reference sequence). There are 11 residues in the CDR3. This chain's CDR3 is CASRSYYEQYF. DNA for the CDR3: TGTGCCAGCAGATCGTACTACGAGCAGTACTTC.

This clonotype has only a few counts. The CDR3 is CASSRGGKNTGELFF. The CDR3 nucleotides read TGTGCCAGCAGCCGGGGGGGGAAGAACACCGGGGAGCTGTTTTTT. The chain carries TRBV5-4 and TRBJ2-2, with TRBD2 matching 8 bases. This CDR3 has 15 residues. Per the germline V gene, CDR1 is SGHNT and CDR2 is YYREEE (reference sequence). Trimming cost V 4 bases and J 1 base; bases outside gene matches: 3. Combining the CDR3 with reference TRBV5-4 and TRBJ2-2 gives the whole variable domain ETGVTQSPTHLIKTRGQQVTLRCSSQSGHNTVSWYQQALGQGPQFIFQYYREEENGRGNFPPRFSGLQFPNYSSELNVNALELDDSALYLCASSRGGKNTGELFFGEGSRLTVL.

The rearrangement links TRBV9 to TRBJ2-1; TRBD1 matches 10 bases. Germline V lookup: CDR1 SGDLS, CDR2 YYNGEE. Germline trimming cut 4 bases from V and 9 bases from J; bases unmatched to any gene: 13. The CDR3 has 16 residues. CDR3 residues: CASSIIGQGDWGEQFF. The CDR3 bases are TGTGCCAGCAGCATCATCGGACAGGGGGATTGGGGTGAGCAGTTCTTC.

This rearrangement joins TRBV29-1 to TRBJ2-1, with 10 bases lining up with TRBD2. V was pared by 4 bases and J by 0 bases, with 3 bases of the junction left unmatched. CDR3 length: 15 amino acids. The germline V gene has CDR1 SQVTM and CDR2 ANQGSEA. The CDR3 DNA reads as TGCAGCGTTGCCGCTAGCGGGAGCTCCTACAATGAGCAGTTCTTC. Its translation: CSVAASGSSYNEQFF.

This clonotype was counted only a few times. This chain links TRBV7-6 with TRBJ1-1; D perhaps matches TRBD1 (5 bases). The CDR3 is 14 residues long. Germline CDR1 reads SGHVS; CDR2 reads FNYEAQ. Between the trimmed V and J ends, which lost 5 bases and 0 bases, there was a span of 10 bases. DNA of the CDR3: TGTGCCAGCAGCCCACAGGTCCTGAACACTGAAGCTTTCTTT. Translation gives CASSPQVLNTEAFF.

This chain connects TRBV30 to TRBJ1-1; 7 positions match TRBD1. The CDR3 is 12 amino acids. Germline assignment: CDR1 GTSNPN and CDR2 SVGIG (reference sequence). V dropped 5 bases and J dropped 0; count of bases not matched to a gene: 0. CDR3 nucleotide sequence: TGTGCCTGGGACAGGGTGAACACTGAAGCTTTCTTT. Its protein is CAWDRVNTEAFF.

This clonotype is labeled as medium-sized. The chain couples TRBV12-3 or TRBV12-4 to TRBJ2-6; D perhaps matches TRBD1 (5 bases). Trimming shortened V by 3 bases and J by 3 bases, and 9 bases separated the two germline ends. This CDR3 has 15 amino acids. CDR3 nucleotides: TGTGCCAGCAGTTTCAGGGTCGGTGGGGCCAACGTCCTGACTTTC. It encodes CASSFRVGGANVLTF.

This clonotype was seen more than once but under ten times. The gene calls are TRBV19 and TRBJ2-1, with D possibly being TRBD2 (6 bases). Trimming removed 6 bases at V and 0 bases at J, with 6 bases between. Germline lookup yields CDR1 LNHDA and CDR2 SQIVND (reference sequence). The CDR3 runs 13 residues. The CDR3 DNA is TGTGCCAGTAGCGGGAGCTCCTACAATGAGCAGTTCTTC. Protein sequence: CASSGSSYNEQFF.

The chain employs TRBV20-1 and TRBJ2-5, with unresolved D. CDR1 and CDR2 (germline): DFQATT, SNEGSKA (reference sequence). The V end was cut by 5 bases, the J end by 3 bases, with 4 bases between. The CDR3 has 10 residues. CDR3: CSADKETQYF. As DNA, the CDR3 is TGCAGTGCTGACAAAGAGACCCAGTACTTC.

This clonotype was found a few times. This chain connects TRBV5-1 to TRBJ2-7; 10 nucleotides match TRBD2. This CDR3 comprises 16 residues. The V and J ends lost 3 bases and 11 bases, in that order; junction bases with no gene match: 17. In germline, CDR1 is SGHRS, CDR2 YFSETQ. CDR3 sequence: CASSSSGRDTYKEEYF. As DNA, the CDR3 is TGCGCCAGCAGCTCGAGCGGGAGGGATACCTACAAAGAGGAGTACTTC.

The chain combines TRBV9 with TRBJ1-5; D remains unclear. The ends were cut back, 3 bases at V and 3 bases at J, with 7 bases in the middle. This CDR3 contains 13 residues. Looked up from germline, CDR1 is SGDLS and CDR2 is YYNGEE. CDR3 coding DNA: TGTGCCAGCAGCGAGAATGTCAATCAGCCCCAGCATTTT. It yields the protein CASSENVNQPQHF.